A single sample gave rise to the 8 T cell receptor beta chains below, sequenced in a study of cytomegalovirus exposure and HLA in healthy donors. PCR used 60 Vbeta primers and 13 Jbeta primers. Data came from immunoSEQ multiplex PCR; TCRdb stores just in-frame clones and leaves some out. The sample has about 100,000 clones; 65% to 80% are singletons. The sample comprised PBMCs. The receptors come from a woman between 70 and 85 years old in good health and CMV-seropositive.

The V gene is TRBV23-1, the J gene TRBJ1-2, with D unresolved. TRBV23-1 is recorded as an ORF, its role being uncertain. V gave up 1 base and J gave up 3 bases, with 21 bases separating them. CDR3 length equals 18 residues. CDR3 nucleotides: TGCGCCAGCAGTCAATTCCGCAGGTTGCGGGGTATTCACTATGGCTACACCTTC. This codes for CASSQFRRLRGIHYGYTF.

The rearrangement links TRBV28 to TRBJ1-2, with TRBD1 matching over 7 bases. The germline CDR1 and CDR2 sequences are MDHEN and SYDVKM. The junction had 3 bases not matched to a gene; V was cut back by 6 bases and J by 2 bases. This CDR3 region has 13 residues. The CDR3, as DNA: TGTGCCAGCAGGGTACAGGGGAACTATGGCTACACCTTC. It translates to CASRVQGNYGYTF.

Here the CDR3 reads CASSETWPGGQGREQYF. For the CDR3, the DNA is TGTGCCAGCAGTGAAACCTGGCCCGGTGGTCAGGGGCGCGAGCAGTACTTC. The chain joins TRBV2 to TRBJ2-7, with a weak D call TRBD1 (6 bases). V dropped 2 bases and J dropped 6 bases, with 23 bases sitting between them. The CDR3 loop spans 17 amino acids. Germline values: CDR1 SNHLY, CDR2 FYNNEI.

V gene TRBV7-9 combines with J gene TRBJ2-5; perhaps TRBD2 as D (7 bases). The CDR3 has 15 residues. Germline V CDR1 and CDR2: SEHNR, FQNEAQ (reference sequence). V lost 7 bases and J 2 bases, leaving 17 bases between the germline ends. The CDR3 loop reads CASTTPRGGQETQYF. The CDR3 DNA reads TGTGCCAGCACCACTCCTAGGGGGGGGCAAGAGACCCAGTACTTC. Full variable domain (remainder filled in from reference TRBV7-9 and TRBJ2-5): DTGVSQNPRHKITKRGQNVTFRCDPISEHNRLYWYRQTLGQGPEFLTYFQNEAQLEKSRLLSDRFSAERPKGSFSTLEIQRTEQGDSAMYLCASTTPRGGQETQYFGPGTRLLVL.

J is TRBJ1-1 and V is TRBV6-5; D is undetermined. CDR1 and CDR2 from the germline V gene are MNHEY and SVGAGI. The CDR3 extends over 14 amino acids. V lost 8 bases and J 1 base, leaving 14 bases between the germline ends. This chain's CDR3 is CASRAGWGNTEAFF. The CDR3 region has the DNA TGTGCCAGCCGGGCGGGATGGGGGAACACTGAAGCTTTCTTT.

The chain employs TRBV5-1 and TRBJ1-1; no reliable D call. The germline V gene encodes CDR1 SGHRS and CDR2 YFSETQ. The CDR3 totals 13 residues. Trimming took 0 bases from V and 8 from J, leaving 11 bases between them. The CDR3 nucleotides read TGCGCCAGCAGCTTGGGTGGCGGTCCCGAAGCTTTCTTT. Protein: CASSLGGGPEAFF.

The gene calls are TRBV6-5 and TRBJ2-7; 7 nucleotides match TRBD2. This CDR3 has 15 amino acids. Germline V gene lookup returns CDR1 MNHEY and CDR2 SVGAGI. J lost 2 bases, V lost 0 bases, and 4 bases had no gene match. CDR3 bases: TGTGCCAGCAGTTACTCTCTCGCGGGGGCCTACGAGCAGTACTTC. Its translation: CASSYSLAGAYEQYF.

This sequence joins TRBV11-1 and TRBJ2-1, with a possible D match to TRBD1 (6 bases). V dropped 5 bases and J dropped 10 bases, with 18 bases sitting between them. The CDR3 is 14 amino acids. Germline V gene sequence: CDR1 SGHAT, CDR2 FQDESV (reference sequence). CDR3 sequence reads: CASSPYLTGNEQFF. The CDR3 DNA reads as TGTGCCAGCAGCCCCTACCTTACAGGGAACGAGCAGTTCTTC.